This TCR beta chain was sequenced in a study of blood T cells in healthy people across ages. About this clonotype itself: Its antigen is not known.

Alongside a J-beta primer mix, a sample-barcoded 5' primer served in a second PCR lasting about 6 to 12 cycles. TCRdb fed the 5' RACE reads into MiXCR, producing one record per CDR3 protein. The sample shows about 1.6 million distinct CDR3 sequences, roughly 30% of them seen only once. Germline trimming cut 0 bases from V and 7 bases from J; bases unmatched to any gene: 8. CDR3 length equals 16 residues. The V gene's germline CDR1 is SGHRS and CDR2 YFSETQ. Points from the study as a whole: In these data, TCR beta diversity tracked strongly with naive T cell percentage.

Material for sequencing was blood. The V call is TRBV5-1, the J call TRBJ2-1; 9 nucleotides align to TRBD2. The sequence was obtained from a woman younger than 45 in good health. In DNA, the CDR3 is TGCGCCAGCAGCTTGGTATTAGCGGGAGTATGGAATGAGCAGTTCTTC. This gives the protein CASSLVLAGVWNEQFF.